Below are 26 T cell receptor beta chains sequenced from a single sample in a study of shared clonotypes between healthy human individuals. TCRdb keeps only in-frame clones here, not all; method: immunoSEQ multiplex PCR. Of about 2 million clones listed, approximately 95% are singletons. Sequencing was carried out using naive CD4+ T cells sorted from blood. The subset is: CD45RA+ positively selected. Receptors originate from a man between 18 and 35 years old in good health.

This clone was recorded only once. V usage is TRBV27 and J usage is TRBJ1-1; no clear D. This CDR3 contains 14 residues. Germline V gene lookup returns CDR1 MNHEY and CDR2 SMNVEV (reference sequence). V lost 6 bases and J lost 1, with 12 bases in between. CDR3 in DNA: TGTGCCAGCAGAGTTTATTTGGGGAACACTGAAGCTTTCTTT. Translating gives CASRVYLGNTEAFF.

The chain employs TRBV7-2 and TRBJ1-6; 8 bases line up with TRBD1. The V and J ends lost 3 bases and 4 bases, in that order; junction bases with no gene match: 2. CDR3 length: 15 residues. Looked up from germline, CDR1 is SGHTA and CDR2 is FQGNSA. The CDR3 sequence is CASSFGDRYNSPLHF. The CDR3 DNA reads TGTGCCAGCAGCTTCGGGGACAGGTATAATTCACCCCTCCACTTT.

The CDR3 loop reads CASGFGAGEDYGYTF. CDR3 DNA sequence: TGTGCCAGCGGGTTCGGCGCTGGGGAAGACTATGGCTACACCTTC. This chain links TRBV6-1 with TRBJ1-2; no definite D call. Germline lookup yields CDR1 MNHNS and CDR2 SASEGT. V gave up 8 bases and J gave up 3 bases, with 19 bases separating them. This CDR3 contains 15 residues.

The chain recombines TRBV2 with TRBJ2-2; perhaps TRBD1 as D (6 bases). CDR3 length: 16 residues. Trimming pared 6 bases from V and 4 bases from J, leaving 18 bases between. CDR1 SNHLY and CDR2 FYNNEI come from the germline V gene. CDR3 in DNA: TGTGCCAGCAGAAGACAGGTCTACTCGGTCACCGGGGAGCTGTTTTTT. It encodes CASRRQVYSVTGELFF.

This sequence joins TRBV5-1 and TRBJ1-2; no clear D gene. CDR3 length: 15 amino acids. V lost 3 bases and J 7 bases, leaving 19 bases between the germline ends. The germline gives CDR1 SGHRS, CDR2 YFSETQ. In DNA form, the CDR3 reads TGCGCCAGCAGCTCGGATGGCGGGGTGGAGCGTGGCTACACCTTC. Amino acid sequence: CASSSDGGVERGYTF.

The chain carries TRBV28 and TRBJ1-5, with 7 bases aligning to TRBD1. The CDR3 loop spans 16 amino acids. The V gene end was trimmed by 6 bases and the J gene end by 0 bases; junction bases not matched to a gene: 8. CDR1 is MDHEN, CDR2 SYDVKM, per germline. CDR3 residues: CASSWGQIYSNQPQHF. The CDR3 region has the DNA TGTGCCAGCAGCTGGGGACAGATTTATAGCAATCAGCCCCAGCATTTT.

This chain joins TRBV5-1 and TRBJ2-1; unclear D gene. V dropped 0 bases and J dropped 5 bases, with 6 bases sitting between them. Germline CDR1 and CDR2: SGHRS and YFSETQ. This CDR3 comprises 13 residues. CDR3 sequence (DNA): TGCGCCAGCAGCTTGGACACCAACAATGAGCAGTTCTTC. Its translation is CASSLDTNNEQFF.

V and J are TRBV19 and TRBJ2-7; 12 bases are shared with TRBD2. Germline-derived CDR1 and CDR2 are LNHDA and SQIVND (reference sequence). J gave up 3 bases and V 3 bases, and 6 bases lay outside the gene matches. The CDR3 totals 16 residues. CDR3 bases: TGTGCCAGTAGTATCCTAGCGGGAGGGCCAATCTACGAGCAGTACTTC. Protein sequence: CASSILAGGPIYEQYF.

This chain connects TRBV2 to TRBJ1-4; no reliable D call. Germline CDR1 is SNHLY and CDR2 is FYNNEI. This CDR3 is built from 15 residues. Trimming took off 1 base at V and 7 bases at J, with 13 bases between the two ends. The CDR3 DNA reads as TGTGCCAGCAGTGAAGAGCTAGGGCGGTCTGAAAAACTGTTTTTT. Its protein is CASSEELGRSEKLFF.

This clone came up a few times. The rearrangement uses TRBV30 and TRBJ2-7; 8 bases map to TRBD2. The CDR3 is 16 residues long. The trim removed 1 base at V and 5 bases at J, leaving 13 bases unmatched. The V gene's germline CDR1 is GTSNPN and CDR2 SVGIG (reference sequence). CDR3 amino acids: CAWSGARLAGLNEQYF. The CDR3 nucleotides are TGTGCCTGGAGTGGCGCCCGCCTAGCGGGTCTCAACGAGCAGTACTTC.

The V and J genes are TRBV20-1 and TRBJ2-2; possibly TRBD2 for D (6 bases). CDR3 length: 11 amino acids. V was cut by 5 bases and J by 7 bases, with 8 bases left in between. The germline V gene encodes CDR1 DFQATT and CDR2 SNEGSKA (reference sequence). CDR3 in DNA: TGCAGTGCTCCCGGGGGCGGGGAGCTGTTTTTT. It translates to CSAPGGGELFF.

The chain combines TRBV21-1 with TRBJ2-2; TRBD2, the table's D call, was not compared with the DNA. TRBV21-1 is marked as a pseudogene. The CDR3 totals 16 residues. CDR3 sequence: CASSKRLKRNTGELFF. CDR3 sequence (DNA): TGTGCCAGCAGCAAAAGACTGAAGAGAAACACCGGGGAGCTGTTTTTT.

The rearrangement uses TRBV28 and TRBJ1-2; possible D gene TRBD1, 6 bases. Germline V lookup: CDR1 MDHEN, CDR2 SYDVKM. The CDR3 runs 15 residues. Trimming pared 4 bases from V and 4 bases from J, leaving 16 bases between. The CDR3 here is CASSSYPGAAYGYTF. The CDR3 bases are TGTGCCAGCAGTTCCTATCCAGGGGCGGCCTATGGCTACACCTTC.

This chain links TRBV30 with TRBJ1-3; D is unresolved. Per the germline V gene, CDR1 is GTSNPN and CDR2 is SVGIG (reference sequence). There are 13 residues in the CDR3. V lost 2 bases, J lost 2 bases, and 7 bases lay in between. The CDR3 DNA sequence: TGTGCCTGGAGTAGACCTGCTGGAAACACCATATATTTT. It specifies CAWSRPAGNTIYF.

V usage is TRBV5-1 and J usage is TRBJ2-7, with D possibly called TRBD1 or TRBD2 (5 bases each). Germline V lookup: CDR1 SGHRS, CDR2 YFSETQ. The CDR3 loop spans 15 amino acids. V dropped 4 bases and J dropped 2 bases, with 16 bases sitting between them. The DNA for the CDR3 is TGCGCCAGCAGCCTTCGGGGCGGCGACCCCTACGAGCAGTACTTC. This translates into CASSLRGGDPYEQYF.

The chain is built from TRBV29-1 and TRBJ1-1; D may be TRBD1 (6 bases). V gave up 8 bases and J gave up 1 base, with 11 bases separating them. CDR3 size: 12 residues. Germline V gene data show CDR1 as SQVTM and CDR2 as ANQGSEA. In DNA, the CDR3 is TGCAGCTATCGACAGGCGAACACTGAAGCTTTCTTT. This encodes CSYRQANTEAFF.

V and J are TRBV4-1 and TRBJ2-1; no definite D call. The CDR3 is 17 amino acids. V lost 3 bases and J lost 5, with 20 bases in between. Germline CDR1 reads MGHRA; CDR2 reads YSYEKL. In nucleotides, the CDR3 is TGCGCCAGCAGCCACCCTAGTAGCTCGAAAGAGAACAATGAGCAGTTCTTC. Amino acid sequence: CASSHPSSSKENNEQFF.

This chain joins TRBV5-1 and TRBJ2-3, with D possibly TRBD1 on 5 matching bases. Germline V gene sequence: CDR1 SGHRS, CDR2 YFSETQ. The CDR3 length is 14 residues. V lost 0 bases, J lost 4 bases, and 9 bases lay in between. CDR3 sequence (DNA): TGCGCCAGCAGCTTGGTCGCAGGGTCAGATACGCAGTATTTT. Translation: CASSLVAGSDTQYF.

This chain links TRBV28 with TRBJ2-4; D is unclear. Germline V gene lookup returns CDR1 MDHEN and CDR2 SYDVKM. Trimming removed 3 bases at V and 2 bases at J, with 5 bases between. The CDR3 contains 13 residues. The CDR3 DNA is TGTGCCAGCAGTTTGCCGACCAAAAACATTCAGTACTTC. It encodes CASSLPTKNIQYF.

This rearrangement joins TRBV30 to TRBJ2-2; tentative D call: TRBD1 (7 bases). V was shortened by 5 bases and J by 6 bases, with 25 bases between the two germline ends. This CDR3 spans 17 amino acids. The germline V gene encodes CDR1 GTSNPN and CDR2 SVGIG (reference sequence). The CDR3 loop is CAWSTIGGAGSAGELFF. In DNA, the CDR3 is TGTGCCTGGTCAACTATAGGGGGCGCGGGGTCGGCCGGGGAGCTGTTTTTT.

This chain connects TRBV9 to TRBJ2-7; 8 bases line up with TRBD1. The germline V gene encodes CDR1 SGDLS and CDR2 YYNGEE. Trimming removed 4 bases from V and 4 bases from J; junction bases left unmatched: 10. CDR3 length: 15 residues. The DNA for the CDR3 is TGTGCCAGCAGCCCTTGGACAGGGAACACTTACGAGCAGTACTTC. It specifies CASSPWTGNTYEQYF.

V usage is TRBV11-3 and J usage is TRBJ2-3, with 14 bases lining up with TRBD2. The germline V gene has CDR1 SGHNT and CDR2 YENEEA. Trimming took 5 bases from V and 3 from J; bases not matched to a gene: 7. The CDR3 runs to 17 residues. The CDR3 sequence is CASSQGLAGAPTDTQYF. CDR3 in DNA: TGTGCCAGCAGCCAGGGACTAGCGGGGGCGCCAACAGATACGCAGTATTTT.

About this clone: This may be a read error, as it is one base from a much larger clone. This CDR3 is CASSLTGGTDTQYF. Written as DNA, the CDR3 is TGTGCCAGCAGCTTAACGGGGGGCACAGATACGCAGTATTTT. The chain has TRBV7-8 and TRBJ2-3, with D possibly being TRBD2 (6 bases). V was trimmed by 2 bases and J by 1 base, leaving 7 bases between them. The germline V gene encodes CDR1 SGHVS and CDR2 FQNEAQ. The CDR3 covers 14 residues.

The DNA of the CDR3 is TGTGCCAGCTCACCATTAACTAGCGGGGGTGAGACCCAGTACTTC. This gives the protein CASSPLTSGGETQYF. This chain links TRBV18 with TRBJ2-5; the match to TRBD2 covers 11 bases. Germline V gene data show CDR1 as KGHSH and CDR2 as LQKENI. V shed 2 bases and J 5 bases; nucleotides not matched to a gene: 4. The CDR3 totals 15 residues. The entire variable domain, with the rest obtained from reference TRBV18 and TRBJ2-5, is as follows: NAGVMQNPRHLVRRRGQEARLRCSPMKGHSHVYWYRQLPEEGLKFMVYLQKENIIDESGMPKERFSAEFPKEGPSILRIQQVVRGDSAAYFCASSPLTSGGETQYFGPGTRLLVL.

The chain recombines TRBV30 with TRBJ1-2; no firm D call. The CDR3 spans 12 residues. Trimming took off 5 bases at V and 1 base at J, with 8 bases between the two ends. CDR1 GTSNPN and CDR2 SVGIG come from the germline V gene (reference sequence). The CDR3 loop reads CAWDLRNYGYTF. The CDR3 nucleotides read TGTGCCTGGGACCTCCGTAACTATGGCTACACCTTC.

This chain joins TRBV11-2 and TRBJ1-1; TRBD1 might be the D (6 bases). Between the trimmed V and J ends, which lost 0 bases and 1 base, there was a span of 6 bases. CDR3 length equals 14 residues. In germline, CDR1 is SGHAT, CDR2 FQNNGV. The CDR3 spells CASSLEGQNTEAFF. In nucleotides, the CDR3 is TGTGCCAGCAGCTTAGAGGGACAGAACACTGAAGCTTTCTTT. Supplemented by reference TRBV11-2 and TRBJ1-1, the full variable domain reads EAGVAQSPRYKIIEKRQSVAFWCNPISGHATLYWYQQILGQGPKLLIQFQNNGVVDDSQLPKDRFSAERLKGVDSTLKIQPAKLEDSAVYLCASSLEGQNTEAFFGQGTRLTVV.